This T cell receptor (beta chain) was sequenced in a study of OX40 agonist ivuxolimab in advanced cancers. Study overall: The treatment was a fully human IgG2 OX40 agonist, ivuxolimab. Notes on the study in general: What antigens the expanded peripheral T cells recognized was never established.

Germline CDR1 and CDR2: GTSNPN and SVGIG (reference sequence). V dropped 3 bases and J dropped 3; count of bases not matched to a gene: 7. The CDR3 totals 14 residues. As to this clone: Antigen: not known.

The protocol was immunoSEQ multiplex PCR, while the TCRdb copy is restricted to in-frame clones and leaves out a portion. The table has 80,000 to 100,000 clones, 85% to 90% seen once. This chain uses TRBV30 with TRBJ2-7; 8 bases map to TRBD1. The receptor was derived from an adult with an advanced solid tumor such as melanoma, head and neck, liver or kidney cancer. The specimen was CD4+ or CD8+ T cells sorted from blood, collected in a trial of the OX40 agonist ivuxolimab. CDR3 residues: CAWSSGTGLYEQYF. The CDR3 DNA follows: TGTGCCTGGAGCTCTGGGACAGGCCTCTACGAGCAGTACTTC.